This T cell receptor (beta chain) originates from a study of human T cells and chemical hapten exposure. Study summary: Patch tests containing 0.01% DPC, applied to the upper back, were read at 6 days. Study-level findings and limits: There was alopecia in the donors, so their immune response may differ from that of healthy people.

Only a few counts were recorded for this clonotype. Its antigen is not known. Germline V lookup: CDR1 SGHDN, CDR2 FVKESK. V was shortened by 1 base and J by 3 bases, with 16 bases between the two germline ends. The CDR3 is 17 amino acids. Unique molecular identifiers were attached to individual cDNA molecules during library preparation. One entry per CDR3 protein, called by TCRdb with MiXCR from the RACE reads. Among approximately 90,000 distinct CDR3 sequences listed, roughly a quarter were seen once. The time point: patch test 3, about 24 weeks after DPC sensitization. Treatment reported: therapeutic diphenylcyclopropenone sensitization with weekly scalp DPC. Patch tests were applied only after blood draws.

The TCR comes from a man aged 40-49 years with alopecia areata. Some clones in this sample may be carry-over from other donors' samples. V is TRBV14 and J is TRBJ2-1, with a possible D match to TRBD1 (7 bases). Source: whole blood, taken in connection with sensitization to the hapten diphenylcyclopropenone (DPC). This CDR3 is CASSQGGTANYYNEQFF. DNA of the CDR3: TGTGCCAGCAGCCAAGGCGGGACAGCCAACTACTACAATGAGCAGTTCTTC.